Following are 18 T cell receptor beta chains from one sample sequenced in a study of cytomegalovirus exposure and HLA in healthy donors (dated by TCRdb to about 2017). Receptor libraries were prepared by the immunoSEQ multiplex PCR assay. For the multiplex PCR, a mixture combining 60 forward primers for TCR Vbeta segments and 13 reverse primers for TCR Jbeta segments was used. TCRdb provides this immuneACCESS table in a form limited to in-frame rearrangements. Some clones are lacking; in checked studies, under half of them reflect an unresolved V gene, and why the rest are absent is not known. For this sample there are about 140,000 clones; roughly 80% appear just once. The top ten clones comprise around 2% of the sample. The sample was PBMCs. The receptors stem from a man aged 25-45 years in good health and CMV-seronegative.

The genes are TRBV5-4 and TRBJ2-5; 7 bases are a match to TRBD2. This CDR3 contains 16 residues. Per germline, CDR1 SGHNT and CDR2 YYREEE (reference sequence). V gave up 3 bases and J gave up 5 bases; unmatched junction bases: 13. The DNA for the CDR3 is TGTGCCAGCAGCTCCGGAGCGGGACTGGGGGGGGAGACCCAGTACTTC. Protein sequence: CASSSGAGLGGETQYF.

CDR3 in DNA: TGTGCCAGTAGTAACCCATGGACTAGCAAGAGCTATGAGCAGTTCTTC. It translates to CASSNPWTSKSYEQFF. V is TRBV19 and J is TRBJ2-1, with 8 bases matching TRBD2. This CDR3 comprises 16 residues. V lost 4 bases and J lost 8; bases outside the gene matches: 13. Germline CDR1 reads LNHDA; CDR2 reads SQIVND (reference sequence).

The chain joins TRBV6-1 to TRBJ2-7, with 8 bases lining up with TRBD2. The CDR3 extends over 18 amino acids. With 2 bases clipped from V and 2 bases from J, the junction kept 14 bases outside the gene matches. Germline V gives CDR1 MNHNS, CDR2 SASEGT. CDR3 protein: CASSEKLAVRVRAYEQYF. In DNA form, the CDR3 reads TGTGCCAGCAGTGAAAAACTAGCGGTAAGGGTTAGAGCCTACGAGCAGTACTTC.

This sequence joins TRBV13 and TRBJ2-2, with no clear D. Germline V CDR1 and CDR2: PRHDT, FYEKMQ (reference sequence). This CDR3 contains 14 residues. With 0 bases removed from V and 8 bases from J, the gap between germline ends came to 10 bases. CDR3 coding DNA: TGTGCCAGCAGCTTAGGGTTGCGATTGGGGGAGCTGTTTTTT. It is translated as CASSLGLRLGELFF.

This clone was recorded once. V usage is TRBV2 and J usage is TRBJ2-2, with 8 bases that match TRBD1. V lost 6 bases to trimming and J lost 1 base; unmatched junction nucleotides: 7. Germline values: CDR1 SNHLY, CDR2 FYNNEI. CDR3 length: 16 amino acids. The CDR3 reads CASSDRGPRNTGELFF. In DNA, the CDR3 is TGTGCCAGCAGCGACAGGGGACCCAGGAACACCGGGGAGCTGTTTTTT. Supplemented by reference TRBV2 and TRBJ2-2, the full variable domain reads EPEVTQTPSHQVTQMGQEVILRCVPISNHLYFYWYRQILGQKVEFLVSFYNNEISEKSEIFDDQFSVERPDGSNFTLKIRSTKLEDSAMYFCASSDRGPRNTGELFFGEGSRLTVL.

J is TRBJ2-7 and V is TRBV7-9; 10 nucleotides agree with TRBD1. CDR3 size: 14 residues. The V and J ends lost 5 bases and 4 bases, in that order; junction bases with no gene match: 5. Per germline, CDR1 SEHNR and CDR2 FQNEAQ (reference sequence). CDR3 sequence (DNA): TGTGCCAGCAGCCCGGGGACAGGGGTTTACGAGCAGTACTTC. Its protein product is CASSPGTGVYEQYF. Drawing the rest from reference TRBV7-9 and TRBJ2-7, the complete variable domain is DTGVSQNPRHKITKRGQNVTFRCDPISEHNRLYWYRQTLGQGPEFLTYFQNEAQLEKSRLLSDRFSAERPKGSFSTLEIQRTEQGDSAMYLCASSPGTGVYEQYFGPGTRLTVT.

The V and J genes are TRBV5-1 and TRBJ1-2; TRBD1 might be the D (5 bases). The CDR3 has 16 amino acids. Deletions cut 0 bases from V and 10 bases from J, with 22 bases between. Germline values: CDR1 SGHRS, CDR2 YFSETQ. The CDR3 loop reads CASSLGQGNSNPVYTF. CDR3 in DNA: TGCGCCAGCAGCTTGGGGCAGGGTAATTCTAATCCGGTCTACACCTTC.

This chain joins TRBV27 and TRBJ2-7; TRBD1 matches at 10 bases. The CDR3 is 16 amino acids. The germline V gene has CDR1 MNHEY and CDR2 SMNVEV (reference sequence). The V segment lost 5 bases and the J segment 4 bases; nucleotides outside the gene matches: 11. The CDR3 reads CASSSGSGQGPYEQYF. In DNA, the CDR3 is TGTGCCAGCAGTAGTGGGTCGGGACAGGGGCCTTACGAGCAGTACTTC.

The CDR3 reads CASRGRRDDNEQFF. The CDR3 DNA reads as TGTGCCAGCAGGGGGCGCAGGGATGACAATGAGCAGTTCTTC. The rearrangement links TRBV27 to TRBJ2-1, with D tentatively TRBD1 (5 bases). The V and J ends lost 6 bases and 5 bases respectively, with 14 bases between them. The CDR3 loop spans 14 amino acids. CDR1 is MNHEY, CDR2 SMNVEV, per germline (reference sequence).

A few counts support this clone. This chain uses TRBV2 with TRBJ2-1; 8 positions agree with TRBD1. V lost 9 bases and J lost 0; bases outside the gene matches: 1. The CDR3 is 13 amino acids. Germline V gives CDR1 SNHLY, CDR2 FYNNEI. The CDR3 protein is CARDRDSYNEQFF. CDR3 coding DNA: TGTGCCAGGGACAGGGACTCCTACAATGAGCAGTTCTTC.

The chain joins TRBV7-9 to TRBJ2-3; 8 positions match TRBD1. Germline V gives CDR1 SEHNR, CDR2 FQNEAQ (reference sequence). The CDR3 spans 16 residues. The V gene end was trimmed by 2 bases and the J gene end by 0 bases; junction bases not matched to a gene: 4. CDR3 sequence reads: CASSLTGTGSTDTQYF. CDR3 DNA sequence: TGTGCCAGCAGCTTAACCGGGACAGGAAGCACAGATACGCAGTATTTT.

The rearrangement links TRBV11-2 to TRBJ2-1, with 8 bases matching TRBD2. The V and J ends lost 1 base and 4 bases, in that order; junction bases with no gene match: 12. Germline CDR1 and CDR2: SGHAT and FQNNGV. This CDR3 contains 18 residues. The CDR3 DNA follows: TGTGCCAGCAGCTTAGGGGATAGCGGACGGGAGGGGTACAATGAGCAGTTCTTC. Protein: CASSLGDSGREGYNEQFF.

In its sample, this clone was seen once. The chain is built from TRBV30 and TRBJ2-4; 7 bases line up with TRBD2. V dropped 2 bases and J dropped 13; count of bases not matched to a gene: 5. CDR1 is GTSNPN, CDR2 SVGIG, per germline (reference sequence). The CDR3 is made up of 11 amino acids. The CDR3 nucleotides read TGTGCCTGGAGTACGACTAGCCCGCAGTACTTC. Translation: CAWSTTSPQYF.

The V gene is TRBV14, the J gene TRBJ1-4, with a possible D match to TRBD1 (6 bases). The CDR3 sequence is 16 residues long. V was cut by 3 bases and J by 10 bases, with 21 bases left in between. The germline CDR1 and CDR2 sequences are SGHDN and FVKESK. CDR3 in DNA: TGTGCCAGCAGCCAGCGGAGGGGGGGCGCATTGGGAAAACTGTTTTTT. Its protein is CASSQRRGGALGKLFF. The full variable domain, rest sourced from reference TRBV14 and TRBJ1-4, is EAGVTQFPSHSVIEKGQTVTLRCDPISGHDNLYWYRRVMGKEIKFLLHFVKESKQDESGMPNNRFLAERTGGTYSTLKVQPAELEDSGVYFCASSQRRGGALGKLFFGSGTQLSVL.

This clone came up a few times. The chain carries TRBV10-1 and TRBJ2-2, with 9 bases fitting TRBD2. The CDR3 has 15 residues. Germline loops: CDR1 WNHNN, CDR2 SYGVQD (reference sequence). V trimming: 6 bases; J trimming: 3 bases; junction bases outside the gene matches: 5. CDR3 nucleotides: TGCGCCAGCAGGTTAGCGGGAGACGACACCGGGGAGCTGTTTTTT. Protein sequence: CASRLAGDDTGELFF.

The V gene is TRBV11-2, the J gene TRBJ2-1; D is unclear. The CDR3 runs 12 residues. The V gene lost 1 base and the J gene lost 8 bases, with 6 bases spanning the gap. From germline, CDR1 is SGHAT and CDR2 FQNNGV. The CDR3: CASSLAFHEQFF. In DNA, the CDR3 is TGTGCCAGCAGCTTAGCCTTTCATGAGCAGTTCTTC. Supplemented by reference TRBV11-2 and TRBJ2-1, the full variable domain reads EAGVAQSPRYKIIEKRQSVAFWCNPISGHATLYWYQQILGQGPKLLIQFQNNGVVDDSQLPKDRFSAERLKGVDSTLKIQPAKLEDSAVYLCASSLAFHEQFFGPGTRLTVL.

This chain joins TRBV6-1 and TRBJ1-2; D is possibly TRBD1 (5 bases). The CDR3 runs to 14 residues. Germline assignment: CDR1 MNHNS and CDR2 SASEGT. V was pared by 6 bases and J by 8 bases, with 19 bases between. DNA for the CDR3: TGTGCCAGCAGCCAAGCTGGGGACTTGGGGGGCTACACCTTC. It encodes CASSQAGDLGGYTF.

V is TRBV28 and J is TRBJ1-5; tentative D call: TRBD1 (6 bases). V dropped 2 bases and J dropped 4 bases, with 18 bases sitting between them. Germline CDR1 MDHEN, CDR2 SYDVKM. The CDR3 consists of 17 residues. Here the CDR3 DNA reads TGTGCCAGCAGTTTAGAGGGCAACAGGGAAGGTAATCAGCCCCAGCATTTT. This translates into CASSLEGNREGNQPQHF.